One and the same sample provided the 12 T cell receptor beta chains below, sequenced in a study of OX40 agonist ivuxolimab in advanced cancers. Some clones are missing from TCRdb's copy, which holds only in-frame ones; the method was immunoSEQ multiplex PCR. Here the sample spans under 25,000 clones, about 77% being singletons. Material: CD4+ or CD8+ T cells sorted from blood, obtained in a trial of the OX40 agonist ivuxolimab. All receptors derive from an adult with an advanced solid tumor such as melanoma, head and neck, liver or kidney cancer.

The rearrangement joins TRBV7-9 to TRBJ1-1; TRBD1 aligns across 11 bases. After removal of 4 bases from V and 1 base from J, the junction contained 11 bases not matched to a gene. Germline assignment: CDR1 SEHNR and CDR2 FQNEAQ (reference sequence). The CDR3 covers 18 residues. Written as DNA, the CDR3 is TGTGCCAGCAGCTATATTTGGACAGGGGGCTCGGGGAACACTGAAGCTTTCTTT. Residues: CASSYIWTGGSGNTEAFF.

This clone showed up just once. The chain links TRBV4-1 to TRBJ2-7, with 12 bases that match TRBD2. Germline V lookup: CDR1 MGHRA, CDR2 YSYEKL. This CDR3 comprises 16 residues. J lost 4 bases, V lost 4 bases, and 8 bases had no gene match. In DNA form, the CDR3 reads TGCGCCAGCAGCCTCCTCGCGACTAGCGGGGGATACGAGCAGTACTTC. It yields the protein CASSLLATSGGYEQYF.

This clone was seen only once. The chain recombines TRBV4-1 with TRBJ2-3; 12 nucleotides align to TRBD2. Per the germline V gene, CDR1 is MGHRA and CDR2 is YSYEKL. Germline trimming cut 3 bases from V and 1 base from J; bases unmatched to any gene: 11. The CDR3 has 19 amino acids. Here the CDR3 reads CASSHHLAGGPDGTDTQYF. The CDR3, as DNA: TGCGCCAGCAGCCATCACCTAGCGGGAGGGCCGGATGGCACAGATACGCAGTATTTT.

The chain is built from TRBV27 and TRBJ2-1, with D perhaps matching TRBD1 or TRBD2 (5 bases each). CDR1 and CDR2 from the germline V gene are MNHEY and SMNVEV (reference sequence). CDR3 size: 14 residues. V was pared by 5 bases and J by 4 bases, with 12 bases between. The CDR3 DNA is TGTGCCAGCAGTAGGGACGGACCTTACAATGAGCAGTTCTTC. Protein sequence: CASSRDGPYNEQFF.

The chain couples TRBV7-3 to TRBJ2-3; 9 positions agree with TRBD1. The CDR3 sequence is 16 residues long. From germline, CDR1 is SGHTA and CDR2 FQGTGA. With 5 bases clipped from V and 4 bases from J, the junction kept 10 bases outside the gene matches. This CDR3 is CASSPTRTGVPDTQYF. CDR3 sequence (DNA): TGTGCCAGCAGCCCAACCAGGACAGGGGTGCCAGATACGCAGTATTTT.

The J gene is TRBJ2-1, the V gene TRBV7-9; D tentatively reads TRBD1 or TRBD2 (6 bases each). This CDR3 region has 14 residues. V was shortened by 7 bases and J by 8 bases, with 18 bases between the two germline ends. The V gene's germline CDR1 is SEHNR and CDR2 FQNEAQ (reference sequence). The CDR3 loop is CASTQAIRGDEQFF. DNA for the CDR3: TGTGCCAGCACCCAAGCCATAAGGGGGGATGAGCAGTTCTTC. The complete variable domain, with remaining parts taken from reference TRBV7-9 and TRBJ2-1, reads DTGVSQNPRHKITKRGQNVTFRCDPISEHNRLYWYRQTLGQGPEFLTYFQNEAQLEKSRLLSDRFSAERPKGSFSTLEIQRTEQGDSAMYLCASTQAIRGDEQFFGPGTRLTVL.

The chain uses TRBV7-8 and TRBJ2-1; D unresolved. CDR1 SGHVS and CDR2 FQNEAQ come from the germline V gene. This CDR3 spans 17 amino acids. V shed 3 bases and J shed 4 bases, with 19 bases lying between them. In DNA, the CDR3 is TGTGCCAGCAGCTTCTTAGCTCTTGGCCCCGAATACAATGAGCAGTTCTTC. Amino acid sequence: CASSFLALGPEYNEQFF.

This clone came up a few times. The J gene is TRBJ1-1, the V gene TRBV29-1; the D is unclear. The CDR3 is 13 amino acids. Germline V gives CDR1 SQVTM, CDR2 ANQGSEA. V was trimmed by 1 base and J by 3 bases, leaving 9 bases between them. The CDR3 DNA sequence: TGCAGCGTTGAAGGTGGCAGCTACACTGAAGCTTTCTTT. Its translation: CSVEGGSYTEAFF.

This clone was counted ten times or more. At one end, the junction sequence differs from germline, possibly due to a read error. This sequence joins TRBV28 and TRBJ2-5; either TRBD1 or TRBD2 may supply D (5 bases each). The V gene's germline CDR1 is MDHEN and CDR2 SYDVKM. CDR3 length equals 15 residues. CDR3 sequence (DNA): TGTGCCAGCAGTTTATCCCGCCGGGACCACGAGACCCAGTACTTC. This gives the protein CASSLSRRDHETQYF.

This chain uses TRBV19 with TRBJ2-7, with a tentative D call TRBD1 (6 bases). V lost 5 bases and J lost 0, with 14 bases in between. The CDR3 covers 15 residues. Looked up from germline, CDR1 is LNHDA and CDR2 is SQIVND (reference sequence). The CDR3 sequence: CASSFTGKLSYEQYF. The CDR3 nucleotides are TGTGCCAGTAGTTTCACAGGGAAACTCTCCTACGAGCAGTACTTC.

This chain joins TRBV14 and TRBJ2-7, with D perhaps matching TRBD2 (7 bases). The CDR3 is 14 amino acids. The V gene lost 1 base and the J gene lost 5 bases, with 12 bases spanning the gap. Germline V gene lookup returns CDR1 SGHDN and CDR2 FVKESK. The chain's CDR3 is CASSQGGGWDEQYF. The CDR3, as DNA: TGTGCCAGCAGCCAAGGGGGGGGCTGGGACGAGCAGTACTTC.

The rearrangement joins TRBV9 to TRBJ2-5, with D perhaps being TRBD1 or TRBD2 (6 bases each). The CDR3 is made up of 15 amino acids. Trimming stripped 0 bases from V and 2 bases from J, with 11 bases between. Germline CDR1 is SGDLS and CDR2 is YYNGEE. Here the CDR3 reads CASSVAGAWQETQYF. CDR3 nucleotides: TGTGCCAGCAGCGTAGCGGGGGCTTGGCAAGAGACCCAGTACTTC.